These 32 T cell receptor beta chains originate from one sample sequenced in a study of Graves' ophthalmopathy and Graves' hyperthyroidism. The TCR beta CDR3 regions underwent amplification from RNA transcripts. RT-PCR was first run with HTBI primers, then multiplex PCR in a second round. TCRdb re-called the multiplex PCR reads with MiXCR, one entry per CDR3 protein. The data hold 650,000 to 900,000 distinct CDR3 sequences, with roughly 40% observed a single time. The specimen was peripheral blood. The receptors here all came from an adult man with Graves' ophthalmopathy.

The V gene is TRBV12-3 or TRBV12-4, the J gene TRBJ2-2; D gene ambiguous. CDR3 length: 16 residues. V shed 3 bases and J shed 0 bases, with 11 bases lying between them. This CDR3 is CASSFAAATNTGELFF. The CDR3 DNA is TGTGCCAGCAGTTTCGCGGCGGCCACGAACACCGGGGAGCTGTTTTTT.

About this clonotype: One base away lies a much larger clone, so this may be a sequencing read error. V is TRBV7-7 and J is TRBJ2-2, with 9 bases lining up with TRBD1. CDR1 SSHAT and CDR2 FNYEAQ come from the germline V gene (reference sequence). CDR3 length: 17 amino acids. The V segment lost 8 bases and the J segment 2 bases; nucleotides outside the gene matches: 12. The CDR3 loop reads CASRPGAGQGNTGELFF. Here the CDR3 DNA reads TGTGCCAGCCGCCCTGGGGCGGGACAGGGAAACACCGGGGAGCTGTTTTTT.

This clonotype occurred a few times. The chain couples TRBV5-1 to TRBJ2-7; no clear D. CDR3 length: 14 residues. The germline V gene has CDR1 SGHRS and CDR2 YFSETQ. With 2 bases removed from V and 3 bases from J, the gap between germline ends came to 12 bases. The CDR3 region has the DNA TGCGCCAGCAGCTTAAACAGCCTGGACTACGAGCAGTACTTC. Encoded protein: CASSLNSLDYEQYF.

Comments on this clonotype: This clone may be a read error of a much larger clone one base away. The chain joins TRBV25-1 to TRBJ1-2; weak D call: TRBD1 (5 bases). CDR1 and CDR2 from the germline V gene are MGHDK and SYGVNS. V gave up 11 bases and J gave up 4 bases, with 17 bases separating them. The CDR3 loop spans 13 amino acids. The CDR3 is CARFTQATYGYTF. CDR3 DNA: TGTGCCCGCTTTACACAGGCGACCTATGGCTACACCTTC.

There are many counts of this clonotype. The J gene is TRBJ2-5, the V gene TRBV19; D gene unclear. Germline CDR1 reads LNHDA; CDR2 reads SQIVND (reference sequence). The CDR3 has 14 residues. Trimming took off 3 bases at V and 3 bases at J, with 11 bases between the two ends. The CDR3 sequence is CASSIDVWEETQYF. In DNA form, the CDR3 reads TGTGCCAGTAGTATCGATGTCTGGGAAGAGACCCAGTACTTC.

This chain connects TRBV12-3 or TRBV12-4 to TRBJ2-5; 9 bases align to TRBD1. V shed 5 bases and J 1 base; nucleotides not matched to a gene: 5. The CDR3 loop spans 15 amino acids. Here the CDR3 reads CASSHRDRAQETQYF. CDR3 nucleotides: TGTGCCAGCAGTCACCGGGACAGGGCCCAAGAGACCCAGTACTTC.

This clonotype was counted only a few times. The chain employs TRBV7-9 and TRBJ2-7, with TRBD1 matching 7 bases. There are 13 residues in the CDR3. Germline assignment: CDR1 SEHNR and CDR2 FQNEAQ (reference sequence). Losses at the gene ends were 5 bases for V and 5 bases for J; bases not matched to a gene: 6. CDR3 sequence reads: CASSIDREDEQYF. For the CDR3, the DNA is TGTGCCAGCAGCATAGACAGGGAAGACGAGCAGTACTTC.

In its sample, this clonotype was seen many times. The V and J genes are TRBV19 and TRBJ1-5; a weak D match, TRBD1 (6 bases). The CDR3 sequence is 12 residues long. Germline-derived CDR1 and CDR2 are LNHDA and SQIVND (reference sequence). Trimming cost V 7 bases and J 6 bases, with 10 bases left between them. The chain's CDR3 is CASTAGVQPQHF. The CDR3 DNA is TGTGCCAGTACCGCAGGGGTTCAGCCCCAGCATTTT.

The rearrangement links TRBV9 to TRBJ2-7; possibly TRBD2 for D (6 bases). Germline assignment: CDR1 SGDLS and CDR2 YYNGEE. Trimming removed 2 bases from V and 2 bases from J, with 11 bases in between. This CDR3 comprises 14 residues. The CDR3: CASSVGGKTYEQYF. As DNA, the CDR3 is TGTGCCAGCAGCGTGGGGGGAAAGACCTACGAGCAGTACTTC. Complete variable domain (other parts from reference TRBV9 and TRBJ2-7): DSGVTQTPKHLITATGQRVTLRCSPRSGDLSVYWYQQSLDQGLQFLIQYYNGEERAKGNILERFSAQQFPDLHSELNLSSLELGDSALYFCASSVGGKTYEQYFGPGTRLTVT.

With respect to this clonotype: One base away lies a much larger clone, so this may be a sequencing read error. The chain is built from TRBV15 and TRBJ2-2; D is perhaps TRBD2 (5 bases). CDR3 length: 17 residues. Germline V gives CDR1 LNHNV, CDR2 YYDKDF (reference sequence). CDR3 amino acids: CAISRDVPGWDTGELFF. Written as DNA, the CDR3 is TGTGCCATCAGCAGAGATGTGCCGGGGTGGGACACCGGGGAGCTGTTTTTT.

This clonotype was observed a few times. The chain carries TRBV20-1 and TRBJ1-1; 7 bases fit TRBD1. The germline V gene has CDR1 DFQATT and CDR2 SNEGSKA (reference sequence). The CDR3 covers 13 residues. J was trimmed by 4 bases and V by 0 bases; bases with no gene match: 2. DNA of the CDR3: TGCAGTGCTAGAGACGACAGGGCCACTGAAGCTTTCTTT. Encoded protein: CSARDDRATEAFF.

The chain has TRBV12-3 or TRBV12-4 and TRBJ1-1; D remains ambiguous. Deletions cut 2 bases from V and 2 bases from J, with 9 bases between. The CDR3 contains 14 residues. The CDR3 DNA sequence: TGTGCCAGCAGTTTACACAGAGCCAACACTGAAGCTTTCTTT. Its translation is CASSLHRANTEAFF.

This clonotype was picked up a small number of times. The gene calls are TRBV7-9 and TRBJ1-1; D possibly corresponds to TRBD1 (5 bases). This CDR3 region has 16 residues. V gave up 2 bases and J gave up 6 bases, with 19 bases separating them. CDR1 and CDR2 from the germline V gene are SEHNR and FQNEAQ (reference sequence). The CDR3 reads CASSLHRTGRAAEAFF. The CDR3 DNA sequence: TGTGCCAGCAGCTTACACAGGACCGGCCGGGCGGCTGAAGCTTTCTTT.

In its sample, this clonotype was seen once. V and J are TRBV25-1 and TRBJ2-6, with a tentative D call TRBD1 (5 bases). Between the trimmed V and J ends, which lost 1 base and 4 bases, there was a span of 11 bases. The CDR3 has 16 residues. Per germline, CDR1 MGHDK and CDR2 SYGVNS. As DNA, the CDR3 is TGTGCCAGCAGTGAATGGGAAGGGGTCGGGGCCAACGTCCTGACTTTC. Encoded protein: CASSEWEGVGANVLTF.

The rearrangement uses TRBV19 and TRBJ2-2, with a possible D match to TRBD2 (5 bases). V lost 3 bases, J lost 6 bases, and 8 bases lay in between. The germline CDR1 and CDR2 sequences are LNHDA and SQIVND (reference sequence). The CDR3 loop spans 13 amino acids. The CDR3 nucleotides are TGTGCCAGTAGTATGACCGGGGCCGGGGAGCTGTTTTTT. This gives the protein CASSMTGAGELFF.

This clonotype was observed a handful of times. The chain employs TRBV12-3 or TRBV12-4 and TRBJ2-7; D is unclear. Trimming removed 1 base at V and 6 bases at J, with 10 bases between. This CDR3 is built from 13 residues. CDR3 nucleotide sequence: TGTGCCAGCAGTTTAGACCAGGAACGCGAGCAGTACTTC. Protein product: CASSLDQEREQYF.

This clonotype was counted between two and nine times. V and J are TRBV6-5 and TRBJ1-1; D is undetermined. This CDR3 is 15 amino acids long. Trimming cost V 0 bases and J 1 base, with 9 bases left between them. Germline CDR1 reads MNHEY; CDR2 reads SVGAGI. In nucleotides, the CDR3 is TGTGCCAGCAGTTACTCGAGAAGACAGAACACTGAAGCTTTCTTT. It specifies CASSYSRRQNTEAFF.

This chain uses TRBV2 with TRBJ2-7; no clear D. This CDR3 has 11 residues. Germline lookup yields CDR1 SNHLY and CDR2 FYNNEI. V was shortened by 8 bases and J by 4 bases, with 9 bases between the two germline ends. The CDR3 DNA sequence: TGTGCCAGCTTGTCGAATTACGAGCAGTACTTC. Translation gives CASLSNYEQYF. The full variable domain, completed using reference TRBV2 and TRBJ2-7, is EPEVTQTPSHQVTQMGQEVILRCVPISNHLYFYWYRQILGQKVEFLVSFYNNEISEKSEIFDDQFSVERPDGSNFTLKIRSTKLEDSAMYFCASLSNYEQYFGPGTRLTVT.

This chain uses TRBV14 with TRBJ1-3; D unclear. The CDR3 has 16 amino acids. With 4 bases removed from V and 2 bases from J, the gap between germline ends came to 15 bases. CDR1 is SGHDN and CDR2 is FVKESK in the germline V gene. The CDR3 coding sequence is TGTGCCAGCAGCCCTTCCAGAAGGGTTCCTGGAAACACCATATATTTT. Amino acid sequence: CASSPSRRVPGNTIYF.

This chain joins TRBV20-1 and TRBJ2-7, with TRBD2 as a possible D gene (5 bases). CDR3 size: 13 residues. V was shortened by 5 bases and J by 7 bases, with 18 bases between the two germline ends. From germline, CDR1 is DFQATT and CDR2 SNEGSKA (reference sequence). In nucleotides, the CDR3 is TGCAGTGCTTCCGCCGGGAACGCGCGGGAGCAGTACTTC. Its protein product is CSASAGNAREQYF.

This clonotype appeared many times. As DNA, the CDR3 is TGCAGCGGGACAGGGTTCGGAGAGACCCAGTACTTC. Protein sequence: CSGTGFGETQYF. This rearrangement joins TRBV29-1 to TRBJ2-5, with 8 nucleotides matching TRBD1. Germline V gene sequence: CDR1 SQVTM, CDR2 ANQGSEA. V shed 7 bases and J 4 bases; nucleotides not matched to a gene: 5. The CDR3 extends over 12 amino acids.

This clonotype was observed many times. The chain carries TRBV4-3 and TRBJ1-2; the D is unclear. The germline V gene has CDR1 LGHNA and CDR2 YSLEER. Trimming left V 1 base short and J 7 bases short, with 10 bases between. This CDR3 region has 13 residues. The DNA for the CDR3 is TGCGCCAGCAGCCAAGTGGAGGGCACTGGCTACACCTTC. The encoded protein is CASSQVEGTGYTF.

The chain recombines TRBV30 with TRBJ1-5; TRBD1 is a possible D gene (5 bases). The CDR3 runs 19 residues. Germline assignment: CDR1 GTSNPN and CDR2 SVGIG (reference sequence). V dropped 2 bases and J dropped 0 bases, with 23 bases sitting between them. As DNA, the CDR3 is TGTGCCTGGAGTCGTACGTGGGGATGGGGGGATTATAGCAATCAGCCCCAGCATTTT. This encodes CAWSRTWGWGDYSNQPQHF.

This clonotype was seen at least ten times. The gene calls are TRBV24-1 and TRBJ1-5, with D hard to call. CDR1 and CDR2 from the germline V gene are KGHDR and SFDVKD. The CDR3 is 15 amino acids. Trimming stripped 0 bases from V and 9 bases from J, with 14 bases between. CDR3 sequence reads: CATSDLRAGPGPQHF. The CDR3 DNA follows: TGTGCCACCAGTGATTTGCGGGCGGGCCCTGGGCCCCAGCATTTT.

This clonotype was recorded many times. V is TRBV7-2 and J is TRBJ2-5, with 9 bases matching TRBD2. The V and J ends lost 5 bases and 2 bases, in that order; junction bases with no gene match: 9. The CDR3 consists of 16 residues. CDR1 SGHTA and CDR2 FQGNSA come from the germline V gene. CDR3: CASSPNSGRAQETQYF. In DNA, the CDR3 is TGTGCCAGCAGCCCAAATAGCGGGAGAGCACAAGAGACCCAGTACTTC.

This clonotype was detected a few times. The chain carries TRBV24-1 and TRBJ1-5; TRBD1 matches 10 bases. The V segment lost 4 bases and the J segment 4 bases; nucleotides outside the gene matches: 9. Germline V lookup: CDR1 KGHDR, CDR2 SFDVKD. The CDR3 is 17 amino acids. The CDR3 bases are TGTGCCACCAGTGACCCAGGGACAGGGGCCTTAAATCAGCCCCAGCATTTT. Translating it yields CATSDPGTGALNQPQHF.

This clonotype was seen ten or more times. The chain joins TRBV10-3 to TRBJ2-7; a weak D match, TRBD2 (6 bases). The CDR3 has 13 residues. Germline CDR1 reads ENHRY; CDR2 reads SYGVKD. Trimming removed 2 bases from V and 5 bases from J, with 10 bases in between. The CDR3 DNA reads as TGTGCCATCAGTGAGGGTGGGGAGGACGAGCAGTACTTC. It encodes CAISEGGEDEQYF.

This clonotype was seen ten or more times. The gene calls are TRBV10-2 and TRBJ2-7; TRBD1 aligns across 7 bases. The CDR3 has 15 residues. V shed 6 bases and J 0 bases; nucleotides not matched to a gene: 8. Germline assignment: CDR1 WSHSY and CDR2 SAAADI. CDR3: CASSRGTALSYEQYF. Here the CDR3 DNA reads TGCGCCAGCAGCAGGGGGACAGCACTCTCCTACGAGCAGTACTTC.

This clonotype was counted many times. The genes are TRBV19 and TRBJ1-4, with D hard to call. The germline CDR1 and CDR2 sequences are LNHDA and SQIVND (reference sequence). The CDR3 length is 14 residues. V lost 6 bases, J lost 5 bases, and 13 bases lay in between. CDR3 coding DNA: TGTGCCAGTAGCGACACCTCTAACAATGAAAAACTGTTTTTT. Protein sequence: CASSDTSNNEKLFF.

This clonotype was counted ten times or more. The V call is TRBV7-8, the J call TRBJ1-2; 7 positions agree with TRBD1. Germline V gene sequence: CDR1 SGHVS, CDR2 FQNEAQ. The CDR3 is made up of 16 amino acids. The V and J ends lost 0 bases and 4 bases, in that order; junction bases with no gene match: 8. This CDR3 is CASSLAGGDSPYGYTF. CDR3 DNA: TGTGCCAGCAGCTTAGCAGGGGGGGACAGTCCCTATGGCTACACCTTC. Full variable domain (outside the CDR3, taken from reference TRBV7-8 and TRBJ1-2): GAGVSQSPRYKVAKRGQDVALRCDPISGHVSLFWYQQALGQGPEFLTYFQNEAQLDKSGLPSDRFFAERPEGSVSTLKIQRTQQEDSAVYLCASSLAGGDSPYGYTFGSGTRLTVV.

This clonotype was counted a few times. The chain links TRBV19 to TRBJ2-7, with D tentatively TRBD1 or TRBD2 (5 bases each). The CDR3 is 14 residues long. The V and J ends lost 3 bases and 6 bases respectively, with 15 bases between them. From germline, CDR1 is LNHDA and CDR2 SQIVND (reference sequence). The CDR3, as DNA: TGTGCCAGTAGTATCGAGGTTTGGGGGAGCGAGCAGTACTTC. Translation gives CASSIEVWGSEQYF. The entire variable domain, with the rest obtained from reference TRBV19 and TRBJ2-7, is as follows: DGGITQSPKYLFRKEGQNVTLSCEQNLNHDAMYWYRQDPGQGLRLIYYSQIVNDFQKGDIAEGYSVSREKKESFPLTVTSAQKNPTAFYLCASSIEVWGSEQYFGPGTRLTVT.

This clonotype was detected only a few times. The chain is built from TRBV25-1 and TRBJ2-7, with 13 bases identical to TRBD2. V lost 5 bases, J lost 6 bases, and 7 bases stayed unmatched. CDR1 and CDR2 from the germline V gene are MGHDK and SYGVNS. The CDR3 consists of 15 residues. The CDR3: CASSSGTSGNPEQYF. The CDR3 DNA reads as TGTGCCAGCAGTTCCGGGACTAGCGGGAATCCCGAGCAGTACTTC.